This T cell receptor beta chain is from a study of molecular identifiers for immune sequencing clone quantification. Whole-study context: For replicates, RNA isolated from roughly 20,000 or 100,000 naive CD8 cells was divided into five portions, of which four were sequenced.

Germline trimming cut 10 bases from V and 6 bases from J; bases unmatched to any gene: 7. Per germline, CDR1 ENHRY and CDR2 SYGVKD. This CDR3 region has 13 residues. Listed TCR primers and previously described methods were used for bulk TCR libraries. One entry per CDR3 protein, called by TCRdb with MiXCR from the PCR reads. The repertoire holds approximately 500,000 distinct CDR3 sequences, with approximately 25% as singletons. General study results and limits: Single-cell amounts of spiked Jurkat TCR RNA were reportedly detectable among about a million naive cells.

CD8+CD4-CCR7+CD45RA+ cells were sorted as naive CD8 T cells. A word on this clonotype: What it recognizes is unknown.

The rearrangement uses TRBV10-3 and TRBJ2-2; 8 nucleotides match TRBD1. What was sequenced was naive CD8+ T cells from blood, with Jurkat cell RNA spiked in. Subset of the sample: FACS-sorted CD8+CD4-CCR7+CD45RA+ naive T cells. The receptor was isolated from a human donor in good health. Some libraries in this study had Jurkat cell RNA spiked in. DNA for the CDR3: TGTGCCACCCCGGGACAGGAGGCCGGGGAGCTGTTTTTT. Residues: CATPGQEAGELFF.